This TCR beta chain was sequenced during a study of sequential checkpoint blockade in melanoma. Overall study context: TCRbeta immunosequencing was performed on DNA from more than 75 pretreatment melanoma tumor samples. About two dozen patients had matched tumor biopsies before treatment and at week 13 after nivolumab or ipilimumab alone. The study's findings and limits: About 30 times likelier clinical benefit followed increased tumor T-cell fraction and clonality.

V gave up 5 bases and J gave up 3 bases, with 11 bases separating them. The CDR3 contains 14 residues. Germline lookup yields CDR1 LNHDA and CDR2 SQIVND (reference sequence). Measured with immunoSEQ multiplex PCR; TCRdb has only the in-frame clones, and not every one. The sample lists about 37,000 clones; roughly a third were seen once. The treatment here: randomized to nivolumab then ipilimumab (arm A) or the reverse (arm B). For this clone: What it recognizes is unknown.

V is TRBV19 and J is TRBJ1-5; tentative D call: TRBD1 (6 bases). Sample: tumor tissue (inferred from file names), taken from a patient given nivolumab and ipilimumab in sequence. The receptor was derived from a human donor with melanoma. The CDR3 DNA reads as TGTGCCAGTAGTCCCAGGGGCCCCAATCAGCCCCAGCATTTT. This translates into CASSPRGPNQPQHF.